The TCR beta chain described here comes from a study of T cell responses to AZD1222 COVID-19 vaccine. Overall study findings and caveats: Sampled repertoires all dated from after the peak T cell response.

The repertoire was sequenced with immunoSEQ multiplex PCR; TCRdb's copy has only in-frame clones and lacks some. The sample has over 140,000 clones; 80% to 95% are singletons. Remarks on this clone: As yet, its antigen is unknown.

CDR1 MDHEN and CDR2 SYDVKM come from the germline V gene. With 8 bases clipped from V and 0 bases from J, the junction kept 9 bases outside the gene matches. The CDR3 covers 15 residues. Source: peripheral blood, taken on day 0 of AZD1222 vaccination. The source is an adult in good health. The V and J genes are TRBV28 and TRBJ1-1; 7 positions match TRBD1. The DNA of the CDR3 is TGTGCCAGCCACCAGGGGGTACGGTTGAACACTGAAGCTTTCTTT. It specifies CASHQGVRLNTEAFF.